The clone carrying this TCR beta chain showed up just once. Antigen unknown. Using immunoSEQ multiplex PCR, the repertoire was profiled, and TCRdb retains in-frame clones only, with some absent. This sample yields approximately 90,000 clones, of which 86% are seen a single time; 6% to 9% belongs to the top ten. The data belong to a study of radiation and T cells in renal cell carcinoma. Turning to the study itself: Nephrectomy followed 15 Gy stereotactic body radiation by 4 weeks. Broader study findings: In blood, top tumor clones expanded by 2 weeks, shrinking by 4.

As for time point: baseline pretreatment blood. Described treatment: 15 Gy SBRT to primary tumor, nephrectomy 4 weeks later. Radiation-treated patients gave blood at baseline, week 2 and week 4. The sample here was blood, taken from a patient whose treatment included radiotherapy and nephrectomy. The clonotype originates from a man aged 50 to 59 with renal cell carcinoma.

The CDR3 loop is CASRVQENEKLFF. The DNA of the CDR3 is TGTGCCAGCAGGGTACAGGAAAATGAAAAACTGTTTTTT. The chain combines TRBV2 with TRBJ1-4, with D perhaps TRBD1 (5 bases). There are 13 residues in the CDR3. Germline lookup yields CDR1 SNHLY and CDR2 FYNNEI. Trimming took off 6 bases at V and 5 bases at J, with 10 bases between the two ends.